The T cell receptor (beta chain) under discussion was sequenced for a study of blood T cell repertoires in COVID-19. The CDR3 is 13 amino acids. Losses at the gene ends were 5 bases for V and 2 bases for J; bases not matched to a gene: 1. A few counts support this clone. Assay used: immunoSEQ multiplex PCR; TCRdb lists only in-frame clones, some missing. The data show a few hundred thousand clones, with more than 80% seen just once and roughly 0.99% held by the top ten. What the recovered Cohort 3 donors had was two negative PCRs, clearance, or symptom resolution. The source of this sequence is a man younger than 30 who had recovered from COVID-19. The sequenced sample consisted of PBMCs or T cells enriched from blood (not recorded which). This chain links TRBV12-3 or TRBV12-4 with TRBJ2-7, with 9 nucleotides matching TRBD2. This CDR3 is CASSSGRTYEQYF. DNA for the CDR3: TGTGCCAGCAGTAGCGGGAGGACCTACGAGCAGTACTTC.